This T cell receptor beta chain was captured in a study of cytomegalovirus exposure and HLA in healthy donors. The PCR contained 60 Vbeta and 13 Jbeta primers. The data were produced by immunoSEQ multiplex PCR, yet TCRdb's version contains in-frame clones alone and is incomplete. The table includes 150,000 to 200,000 clones, 65% to 85% detected once. Sequencing used PBMCs. This receptor was taken from a man aged 18-30 years in good health and CMV-seronegative.

The CDR3 DNA sequence: TGTGCCAGCGGGGACTGGCGCGAGCAGCCCCAGCATTTT. Its translation: CASGDWREQPQHF. The chain has TRBV2 and TRBJ1-5; possible D gene TRBD1, 5 bases. CDR3 size: 13 residues. In germline, CDR1 is SNHLY, CDR2 FYNNEI. V lost 8 bases and J 7 bases, leaving 15 bases between the germline ends.